The count of the clone carrying this T cell receptor beta chain is one. The data originate from a study of T-cell reconstitution after alpha-beta-depleted transplantation in children. Germline CDR1 and CDR2: SGHNT and YENEEA. The CDR3 runs to 14 residues. V was clipped by 4 bases and J by 8 bases; unmatched bases: 3. Unique molecular identifiers were used to barcode this TCRbeta library. In TCRdb, the PCR reads were re-called with MiXCR into one record per CDR3 protein. The table records about 980,000 distinct CDR3 sequences, around 30% of them present only once. The receptor was isolated from a boy younger than two who had a stem cell transplant for SCID, so the T cells may come from the graft donor. The sample in question was PBMCs, mostly from graft donor cells, obtained 360 days after TCRalphabeta/CD19-depleted stem cell transplant. The chain links TRBV11-3 to TRBJ2-6; 9 bases agree with TRBD1. Here the CDR3 reads CASSSGQGTNVLTF. The CDR3 DNA reads as TGTGCCAGCAGCTCCGGACAGGGGACCAACGTCCTGACTTTC. Looking up the rest from reference TRBV11-3 and TRBJ2-6 gives the full variable domain: EAGVVQSPRYKIIEKKQPVAFWCNPISGHNTLYWYLQNLGQGPELLIRYENEEAVDDSQLPKDRFSAERLKGVDSTLKIQPAELGDSAVYLCASSSGQGTNVLTFGAGSRLTVL.